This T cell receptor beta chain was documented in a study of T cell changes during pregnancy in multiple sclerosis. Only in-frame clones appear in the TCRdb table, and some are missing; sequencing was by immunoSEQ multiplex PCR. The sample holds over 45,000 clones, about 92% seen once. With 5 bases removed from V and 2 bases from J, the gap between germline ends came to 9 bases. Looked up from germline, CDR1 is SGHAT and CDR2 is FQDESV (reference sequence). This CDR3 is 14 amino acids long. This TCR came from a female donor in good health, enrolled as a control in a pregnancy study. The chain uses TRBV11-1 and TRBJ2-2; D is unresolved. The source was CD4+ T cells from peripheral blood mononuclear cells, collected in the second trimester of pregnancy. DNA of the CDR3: TGTGCCAGCAGCGTACAGACCAACACCGGGGAGCTGTTTTTT. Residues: CASSVQTNTGELFF.